This is a list of T cell receptor beta chains from one sample in a study of lymphopenia after photon versus proton radiotherapy. The data were produced by immunoSEQ multiplex PCR, yet TCRdb's version contains in-frame clones alone and is incomplete. The top ten hold around 5.1% of the sample, which has approximately 150,000 clones, less than 90% seen once. Sequences were derived from peripheral blood, sampled from a patient treated with photon-based radiotherapy. The receptors stem from a man aged 45-65 years with gastric cancer. Each CDR3 is given with its conserved first and last residue. Each record gives: D gene, V gene, clone size, J gene, CDR3 DNA, CDR3 protein. A D gene is named only where the DNA matches it firmly. Size is stated for part of the rows, as once, few or many counts, or as a class when the clone is expanded.

TRBD2,TRBV7-2,NA,TRBJ2-1,TGTGCCAGCAGCTTAGCGGTGGCTAGCGGTTACAATGAGCAGTTCTTC,CASSLAVASGYNEQFF
NA,TRBV5-6,NA,TRBJ2-5,TGTGCCAGCAGCTTAGTAGCGAGAGAGACCCAGTACTTC,CASSLVARETQYF
NA,TRBV15,NA,TRBJ2-1,TGTGCCACCAGCAGAGATCGACAGGACAATGAGCAGTTCTTC,CATSRDRQDNEQFF
NA,TRBV6-6,NA,TRBJ2-1,TGTGCCAGCAGTTACTCGGAGCCCTACAATGAGCAGTTCTTC,CASSYSEPYNEQFF
NA,TRBV6-6,NA,TRBJ2-7,TGTGCCAGCAGCTATGGCAGCGGTCCCTACGAGCAGTACTTC,CASSYGSGPYEQYF
TRBD2,TRBV2,NA,TRBJ2-2,TGTGCCAGCAAGCCCGGGACTAGCGGAACCGGGGAGCTGTTTTTT,CASKPGTSGTGELFF
NA,TRBV11-3,NA,TRBJ2-3,TGTGCCAGCAGCTTAGATCACGACACGCAGTATTTT,CASSLDHDTQYF
TRBD1,TRBV6-6,NA,TRBJ1-4,TGTGCCAGCAGTTATCAGGGGGTTGGTGAAAAACTGTTTTTT,CASSYQGVGEKLFF
NA,TRBV5-4,few,TRBJ1-5,TGTGCCAGCAGCTTGGGGACAGGCAATCAGCCCCAGCATTTT,CASSLGTGNQPQHF
TRBD1,TRBV13,NA,TRBJ1-3,TGTGCCAGCAGCTCGGACAGGCCGAACACCATATATTTT,CASSSDRPNTIYF
TRBD1,TRBV7-9,NA,TRBJ2-7,TGTGCCAGCAGCTTATCGGGGACAGTCTACGAGCAGTACTTC,CASSLSGTVYEQYF
NA,TRBV19,once,TRBJ2-3,TGTGCCAGTAGTATAGGGACGGATACAGATACGCAGTATTTT,CASSIGTDTDTQYF
NA,TRBV5-4,NA,TRBJ1-4,TGTGCCAGCAGCTCCCCTAATGAAAAACTGTTTTTT,CASSSPNEKLFF
NA,TRBV19,NA,TRBJ2-7,TGTGCCAGTACCCCGACAGGAGGCCTCTACGAGCAGTACTTC,CASTPTGGLYEQYF
NA,TRBV6-5,NA,TRBJ1-5,TGTGCCAGCTCCGGGACCCCCAATCAGCCCCAGCATTTT,CASSGTPNQPQHF
NA,TRBV19,NA,TRBJ1-4,TGTGCCAGTAGTGTACCGGGACGGGGGTCAACTAATGAAAAACTGTTTTTT,CASSVPGRGSTNEKLFF
NA,TRBV15,NA,TRBJ2-5,TGTGCCACCAGCAGAGGCAGCCAAGAGACCCAGTACTTC,CATSRGSQETQYF
TRBD1,TRBV2,NA,TRBJ2-7,TGTGCCAGCAGTCCTGGGACAGGGTCCTACGAGCAGTACTTC,CASSPGTGSYEQYF
NA,TRBV20-1,NA,TRBJ2-7,TGCAGTGCCGGCGACGAGCAGTACTTC,CSAGDEQYF
NA,TRBV11-2,NA,TRBJ2-7,TGTGCCAGCAGCTTAGATAGGGCAGGGGAGTACTACGAGCAGTACTTC,CASSLDRAGEYYEQYF
NA,TRBV5-4,NA,TRBJ2-1,TGTGCCAGCAGCTTGTCCCAGAGCTCCTACAATGAGCAGTTCTTC,CASSLSQSSYNEQFF
NA,TRBV5-3,NA,TRBJ2-1,TGTGCCAGAAGCCGTCGGCAGGGAACGTACAATGAGCAGTTCTTC,CARSRRQGTYNEQFF
NA,TRBV28,NA,TRBJ2-1,TGTGCCAGCAGTTCCAATGAGCAGTTCTTC,CASSSNEQFF
NA,TRBV30,NA,TRBJ1-2,TGTGCCTGGAGTGTGGCCCGGGAGGGCTACACCTTC,CAWSVAREGYTF
TRBD1,TRBV5-1,NA,TRBJ2-7,TGCGCCAGCAGAAGGGACAGCCAGCCCTACGAGCAGTACTTC,CASRRDSQPYEQYF
NA,TRBV5-1,few,TRBJ1-5,TGCGCCAGCAGCTCGGAGGGCAGGGATCATCAGCCCCAGCATTTT,CASSSEGRDHQPQHF
NA,TRBV2,NA,TRBJ1-5,TGTGCCAGCAGTGAAGGAAGCTGGCAGCCCCAGCATTTT,CASSEGSWQPQHF
TRBD1,TRBV4-1,NA,TRBJ2-7,TGCGCCAGCAGCAGGGACAGGGGTCAACACGAGCAGTACTTC,CASSRDRGQHEQYF
TRBD2,TRBV4-1,once,TRBJ2-3,TGCGCCAGCAGCCCTAGCGGGACCACAGATACGCAGTATTTT,CASSPSGTTDTQYF